This TCR beta chain appears in the sequencing data of a study of T and B cells in COVID-19 patients. Study context: Of some 21 active-infection patients, 15 to 18 carried comorbidities linked to unfavorable COVID-19 outcome.

TRB rearrangements were amplified by multiplex PCR with BIOMED2 TRB-A/B primers. TCRdb processed the multiplex PCR reads anew with MiXCR; each CDR3 protein has one entry. The data contain approximately 17,000 distinct CDR3 sequences, roughly 28% of them singletons. Study observations and caveats: In COVID-19 patients, T cell receptor beta variable and joining gene use was reportedly strongly skewed. Sorted SARS-CoV-2-responsive or tetramer+ T cells and CD4+, regulatory and CD8+ subsets were not yet sequenced.

Concerning this clonotype itself: Its cognate antigen is unknown.

Each TRB amplification used roughly 230-550 ng of genomic DNA from blood. Trimming took off 1 base at V and 4 bases at J, with 10 bases between the two ends. Germline V gene sequence: CDR1 SGHTA, CDR2 FQGNSA. This CDR3 comprises 14 residues. This receptor was obtained from a human donor who had recovered from COVID-19. The genes are TRBV7-2 and TRBJ2-5, with unresolved D. The sequenced sample consisted of blood. In DNA form, the CDR3 reads TGTGCCAGCAGCTTAGATGACGGGCGAGAGACCCAGTACTTC. It is translated as CASSLDDGRETQYF. Complete variable domain (other parts from reference TRBV7-2 and TRBJ2-5): GAGVSQSPSNKVTEKGKDVELRCDPISGHTALYWYRQSLGQGLEFLIYFQGNSAPDKSGLPSDRFSAERTGGSVSTLTIQRTQQEDSAVYLCASSLDDGRETQYFGPGTRLLVL.